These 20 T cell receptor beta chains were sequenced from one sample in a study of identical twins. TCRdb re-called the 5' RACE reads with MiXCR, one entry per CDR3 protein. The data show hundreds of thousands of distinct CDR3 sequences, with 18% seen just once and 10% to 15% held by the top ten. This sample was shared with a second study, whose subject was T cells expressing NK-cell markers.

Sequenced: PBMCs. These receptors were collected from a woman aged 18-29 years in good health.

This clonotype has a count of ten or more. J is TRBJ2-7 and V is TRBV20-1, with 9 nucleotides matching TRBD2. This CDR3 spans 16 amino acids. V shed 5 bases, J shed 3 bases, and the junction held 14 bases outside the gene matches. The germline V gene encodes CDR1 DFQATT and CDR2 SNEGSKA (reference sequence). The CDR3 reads CSAPTLTSGRIYEQYF. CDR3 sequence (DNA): TGCAGTGCTCCCACCCTCACTAGCGGGCGGATCTACGAGCAGTACTTC.

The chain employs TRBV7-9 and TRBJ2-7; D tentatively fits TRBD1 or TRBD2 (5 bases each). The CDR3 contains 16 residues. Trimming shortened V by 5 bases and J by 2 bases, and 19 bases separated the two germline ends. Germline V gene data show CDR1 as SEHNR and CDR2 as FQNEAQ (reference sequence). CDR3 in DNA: TGTGCCAGCAGCCCCTCCCTCGGGGCGCGGGCCTACGAGCAGTACTTC. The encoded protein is CASSPSLGARAYEQYF.

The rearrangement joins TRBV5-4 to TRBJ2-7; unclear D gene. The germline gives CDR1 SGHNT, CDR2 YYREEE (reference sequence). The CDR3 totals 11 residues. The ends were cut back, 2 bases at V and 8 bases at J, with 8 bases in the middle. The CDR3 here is CASSLQQKQYF. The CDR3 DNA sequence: TGTGCCAGCAGCTTACAACAGAAGCAGTACTTC. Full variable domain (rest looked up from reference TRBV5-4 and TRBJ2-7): ETGVTQSPTHLIKTRGQQVTLRCSSQSGHNTVSWYQQALGQGPQFIFQYYREEENGRGNFPPRFSGLQFPNYSSELNVNALELDDSALYLCASSLQQKQYFGPGTRLTVT.

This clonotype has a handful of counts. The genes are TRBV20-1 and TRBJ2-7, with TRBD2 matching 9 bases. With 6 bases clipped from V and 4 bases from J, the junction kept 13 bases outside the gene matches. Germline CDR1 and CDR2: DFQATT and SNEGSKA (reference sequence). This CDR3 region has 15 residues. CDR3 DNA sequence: TGCAGTGCCCAAAACCCGGGACTAGCAATGTACGAGCAGTACTTC. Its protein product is CSAQNPGLAMYEQYF.

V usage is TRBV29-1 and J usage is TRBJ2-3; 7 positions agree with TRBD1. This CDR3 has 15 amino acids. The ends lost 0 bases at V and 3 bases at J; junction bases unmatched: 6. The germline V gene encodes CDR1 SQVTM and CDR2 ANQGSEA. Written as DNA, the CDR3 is TGCAGCGTTGAAGAGGGGACAGAGGAGACAGATACGCAGTATTTT. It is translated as CSVEEGTEETDTQYF.

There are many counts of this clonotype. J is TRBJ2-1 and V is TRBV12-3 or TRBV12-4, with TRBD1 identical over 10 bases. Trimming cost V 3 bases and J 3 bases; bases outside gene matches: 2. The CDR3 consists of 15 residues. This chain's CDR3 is CASSLTGGLYNEQFF. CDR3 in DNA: TGTGCCAGCAGTTTGACAGGGGGCCTCTACAATGAGCAGTTCTTC.

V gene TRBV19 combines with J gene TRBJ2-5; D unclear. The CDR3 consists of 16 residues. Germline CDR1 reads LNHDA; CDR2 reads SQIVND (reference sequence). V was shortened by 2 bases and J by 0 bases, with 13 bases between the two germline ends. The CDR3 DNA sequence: TGTGCCAGTAGTATATCAACAACTCAGTACCAAGAGACCCAGTACTTC. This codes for CASSISTTQYQETQYF. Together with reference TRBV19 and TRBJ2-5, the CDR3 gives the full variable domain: DGGITQSPKYLFRKEGQNVTLSCEQNLNHDAMYWYRQDPGQGLRLIYYSQIVNDFQKGDIAEGYSVSREKKESFPLTVTSAQKNPTAFYLCASSISTTQYQETQYFGPGTRLLVL.

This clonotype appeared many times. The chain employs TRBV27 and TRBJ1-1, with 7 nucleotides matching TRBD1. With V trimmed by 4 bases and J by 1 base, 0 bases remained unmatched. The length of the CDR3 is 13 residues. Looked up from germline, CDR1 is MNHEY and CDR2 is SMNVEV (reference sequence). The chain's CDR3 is CASSWTGNTEAFF. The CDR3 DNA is TGTGCCAGCAGTTGGACAGGGAACACTGAAGCTTTCTTT.

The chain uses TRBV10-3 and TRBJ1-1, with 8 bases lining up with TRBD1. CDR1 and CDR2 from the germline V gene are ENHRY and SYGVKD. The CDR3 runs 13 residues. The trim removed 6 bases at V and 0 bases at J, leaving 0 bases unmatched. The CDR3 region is CAIRGQVNTEAFF. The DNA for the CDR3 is TGTGCCATCAGGGGACAGGTGAACACTGAAGCTTTCTTT.

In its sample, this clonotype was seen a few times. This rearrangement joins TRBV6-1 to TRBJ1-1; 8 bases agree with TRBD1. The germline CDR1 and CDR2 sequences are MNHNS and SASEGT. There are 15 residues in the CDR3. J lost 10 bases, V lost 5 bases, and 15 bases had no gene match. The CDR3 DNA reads TGTGCCAGCAGTCGACCGGGGCAGGGGGCGTACGGAGCTTTCTTT. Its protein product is CASSRPGQGAYGAFF.

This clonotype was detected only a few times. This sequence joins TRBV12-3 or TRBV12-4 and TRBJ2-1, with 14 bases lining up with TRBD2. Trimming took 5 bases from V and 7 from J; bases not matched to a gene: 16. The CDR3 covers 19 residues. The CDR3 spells CASSNPGLAGVGDWNEQFF. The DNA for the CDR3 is TGTGCCAGCAGTAACCCGGGACTAGCGGGAGTAGGTGATTGGAATGAGCAGTTCTTC.

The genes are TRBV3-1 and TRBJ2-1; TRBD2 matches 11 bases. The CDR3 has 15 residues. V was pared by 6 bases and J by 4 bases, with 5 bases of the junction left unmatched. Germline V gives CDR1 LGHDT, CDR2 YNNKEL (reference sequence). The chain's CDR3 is CASRAASGRYNEQFF. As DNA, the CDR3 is TGTGCCAGCAGAGCCGCTAGCGGGAGGTACAATGAGCAGTTCTTC.

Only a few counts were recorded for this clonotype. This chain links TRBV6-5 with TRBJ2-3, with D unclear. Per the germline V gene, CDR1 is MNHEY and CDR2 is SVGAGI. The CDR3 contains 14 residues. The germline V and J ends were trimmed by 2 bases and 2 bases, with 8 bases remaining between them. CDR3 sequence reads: CASSYGANTDTQYF. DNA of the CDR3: TGTGCCAGCAGTTACGGAGCGAACACAGATACGCAGTATTTT.

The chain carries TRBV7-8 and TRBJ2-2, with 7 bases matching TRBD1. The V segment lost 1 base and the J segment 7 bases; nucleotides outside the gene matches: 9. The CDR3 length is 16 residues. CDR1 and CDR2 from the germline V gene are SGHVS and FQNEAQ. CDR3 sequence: CASSLGRQGFSGELFF. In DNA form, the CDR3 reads TGTGCCAGCAGCTTAGGCAGACAGGGATTTAGCGGGGAGCTGTTTTTT.

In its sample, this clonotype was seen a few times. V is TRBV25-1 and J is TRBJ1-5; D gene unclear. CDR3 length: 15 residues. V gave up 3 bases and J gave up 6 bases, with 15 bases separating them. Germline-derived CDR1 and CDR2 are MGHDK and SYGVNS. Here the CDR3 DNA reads TGTGCCAGCAGTGATTCCCCGGGGATCGGTCAGCCCCAGCATTTT. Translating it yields CASSDSPGIGQPQHF.

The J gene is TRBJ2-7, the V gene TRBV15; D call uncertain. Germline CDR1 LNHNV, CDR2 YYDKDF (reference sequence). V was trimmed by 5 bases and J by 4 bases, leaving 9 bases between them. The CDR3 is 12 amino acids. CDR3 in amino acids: CATSEFPYEQYF. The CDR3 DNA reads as TGTGCCACCAGCGAATTCCCTTACGAGCAGTACTTC.

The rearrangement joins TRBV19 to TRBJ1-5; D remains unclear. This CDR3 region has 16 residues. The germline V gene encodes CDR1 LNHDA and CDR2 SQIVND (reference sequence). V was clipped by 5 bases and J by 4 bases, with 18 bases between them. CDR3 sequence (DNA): TGTGCCAGTAGTGCCCTAATGGACCACAAAAATCAGCCCCAGCATTTT. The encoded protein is CASSALMDHKNQPQHF.

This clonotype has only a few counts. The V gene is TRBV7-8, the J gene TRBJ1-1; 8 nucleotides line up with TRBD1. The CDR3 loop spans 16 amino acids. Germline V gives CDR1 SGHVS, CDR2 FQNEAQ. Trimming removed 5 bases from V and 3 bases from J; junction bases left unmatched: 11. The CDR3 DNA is TGTGCCAGCAGCCCCGGGGCAGGGGGCATGGACACTGAAGCTTTCTTT. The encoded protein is CASSPGAGGMDTEAFF.

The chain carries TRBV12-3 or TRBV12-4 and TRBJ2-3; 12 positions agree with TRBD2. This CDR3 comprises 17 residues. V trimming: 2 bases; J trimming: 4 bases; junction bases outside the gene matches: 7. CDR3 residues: CASSLRRLAGEPDTQYF. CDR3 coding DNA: TGTGCCAGCAGTTTACGAAGACTAGCGGGGGAACCAGATACGCAGTATTTT.

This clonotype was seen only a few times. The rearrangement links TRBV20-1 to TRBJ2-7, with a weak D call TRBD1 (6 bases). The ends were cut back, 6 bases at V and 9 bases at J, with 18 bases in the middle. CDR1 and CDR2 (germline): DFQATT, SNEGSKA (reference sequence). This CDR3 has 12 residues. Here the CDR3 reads CSAKRRDKGQYF. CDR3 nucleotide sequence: TGCAGTGCCAAACGCCGGGACAAGGGGCAGTACTTC.